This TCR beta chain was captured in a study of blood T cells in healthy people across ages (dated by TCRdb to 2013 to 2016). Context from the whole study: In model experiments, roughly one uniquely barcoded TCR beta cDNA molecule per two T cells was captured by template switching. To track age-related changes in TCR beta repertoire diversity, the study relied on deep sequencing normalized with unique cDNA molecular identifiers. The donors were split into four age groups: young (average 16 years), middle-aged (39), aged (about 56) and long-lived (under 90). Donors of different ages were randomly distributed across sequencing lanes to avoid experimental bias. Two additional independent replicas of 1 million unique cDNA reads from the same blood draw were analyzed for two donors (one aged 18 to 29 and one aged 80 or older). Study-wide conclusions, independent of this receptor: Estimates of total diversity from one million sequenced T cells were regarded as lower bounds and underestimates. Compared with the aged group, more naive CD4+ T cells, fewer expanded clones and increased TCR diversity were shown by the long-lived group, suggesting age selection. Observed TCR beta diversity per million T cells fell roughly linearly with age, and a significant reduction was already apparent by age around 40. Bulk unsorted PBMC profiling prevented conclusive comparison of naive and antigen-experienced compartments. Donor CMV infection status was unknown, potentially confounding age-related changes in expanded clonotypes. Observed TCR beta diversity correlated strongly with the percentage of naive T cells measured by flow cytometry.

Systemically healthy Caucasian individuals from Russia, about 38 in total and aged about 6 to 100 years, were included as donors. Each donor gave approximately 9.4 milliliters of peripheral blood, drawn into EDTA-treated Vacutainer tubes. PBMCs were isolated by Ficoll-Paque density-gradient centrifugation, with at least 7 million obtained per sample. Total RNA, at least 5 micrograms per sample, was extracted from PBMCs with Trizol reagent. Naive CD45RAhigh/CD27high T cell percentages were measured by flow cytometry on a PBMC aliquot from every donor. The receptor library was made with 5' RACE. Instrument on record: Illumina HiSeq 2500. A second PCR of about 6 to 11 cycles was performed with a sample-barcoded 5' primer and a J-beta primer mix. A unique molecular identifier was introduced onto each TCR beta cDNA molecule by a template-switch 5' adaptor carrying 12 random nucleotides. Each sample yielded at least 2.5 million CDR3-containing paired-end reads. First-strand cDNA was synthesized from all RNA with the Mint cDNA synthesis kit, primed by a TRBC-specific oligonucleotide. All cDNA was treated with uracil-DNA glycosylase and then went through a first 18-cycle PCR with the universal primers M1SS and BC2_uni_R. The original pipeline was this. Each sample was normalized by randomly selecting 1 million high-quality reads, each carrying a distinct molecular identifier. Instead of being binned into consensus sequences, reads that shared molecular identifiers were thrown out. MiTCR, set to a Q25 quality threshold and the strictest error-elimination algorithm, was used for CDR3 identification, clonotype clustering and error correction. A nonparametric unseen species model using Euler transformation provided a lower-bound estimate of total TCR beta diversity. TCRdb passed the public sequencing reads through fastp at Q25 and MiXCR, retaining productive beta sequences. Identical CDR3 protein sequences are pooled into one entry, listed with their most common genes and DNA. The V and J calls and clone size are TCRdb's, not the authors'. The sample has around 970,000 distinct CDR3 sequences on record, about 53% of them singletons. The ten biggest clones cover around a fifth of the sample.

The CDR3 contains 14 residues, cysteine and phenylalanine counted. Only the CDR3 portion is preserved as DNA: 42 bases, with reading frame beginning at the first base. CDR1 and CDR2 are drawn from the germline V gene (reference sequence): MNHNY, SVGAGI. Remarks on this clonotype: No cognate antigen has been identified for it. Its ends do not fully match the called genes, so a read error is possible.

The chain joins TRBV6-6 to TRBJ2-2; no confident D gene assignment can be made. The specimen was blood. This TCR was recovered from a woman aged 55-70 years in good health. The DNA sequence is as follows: TGTGCCGGCAGTTACTCGTCAGGCGGCGGGGAGCTGTTTTTT. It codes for CAGSYSSGGGELFF.